The entry that follows covers one T cell receptor beta chain sequence. Sequencing used immunoSEQ multiplex PCR; TCRdb keeps in-frame clones, though not all of them. The sample has some 70,000 clones; roughly 80% are singletons. The CDR3 sequence is 15 residues long. CDR1 is SGHRS and CDR2 is YFSETQ in the germline V gene. The ends lost 0 bases at V and 3 bases at J; junction bases unmatched: 4. The record originates from a study of OX40 agonist ivuxolimab in advanced cancers. Study summary: Ivuxolimab, an agonist antibody against OX40 (CD134), was given to patients. Every 2 weeks, ivuxolimab was infused into the patients intravenously at between 0.01 and 10 mg/kg.

The starting material was CD4+ or CD8+ T cells sorted from blood, obtained in a trial of the OX40 agonist ivuxolimab. The V gene is TRBV5-1, the J gene TRBJ2-3, with 7 positions matching TRBD1. The sequence was collected from an adult with an advanced solid tumor such as melanoma, head and neck, liver or kidney cancer. This chain's CDR3 is CASSLAGTATDTQYF. CDR3 sequence (DNA): TGCGCCAGCAGCTTGGCCGGGACAGCAACAGATACGCAGTATTTT.